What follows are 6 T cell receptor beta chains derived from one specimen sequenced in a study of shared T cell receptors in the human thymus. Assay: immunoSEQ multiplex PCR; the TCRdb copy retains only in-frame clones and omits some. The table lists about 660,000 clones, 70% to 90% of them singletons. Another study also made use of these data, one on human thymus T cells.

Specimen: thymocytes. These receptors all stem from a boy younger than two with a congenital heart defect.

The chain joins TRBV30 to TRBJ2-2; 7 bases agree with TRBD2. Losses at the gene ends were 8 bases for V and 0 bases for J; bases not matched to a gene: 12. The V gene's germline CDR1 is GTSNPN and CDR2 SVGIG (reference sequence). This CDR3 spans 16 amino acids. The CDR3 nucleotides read TGTGCCCGCAAACGGAGGGGAGGGCCGAACACCGGGGAGCTGTTTTTT. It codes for CARKRRGGPNTGELFF.

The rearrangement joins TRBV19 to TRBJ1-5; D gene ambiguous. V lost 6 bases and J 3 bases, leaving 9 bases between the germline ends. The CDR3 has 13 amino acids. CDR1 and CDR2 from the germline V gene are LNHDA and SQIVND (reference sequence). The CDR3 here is CASSKQYNQPQHF. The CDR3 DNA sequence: TGTGCCAGTAGCAAACAGTACAATCAGCCCCAGCATTTT.

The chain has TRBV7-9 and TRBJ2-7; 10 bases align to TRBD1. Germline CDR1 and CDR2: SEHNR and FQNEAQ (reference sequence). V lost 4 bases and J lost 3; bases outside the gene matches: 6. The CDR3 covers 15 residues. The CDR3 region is CASSWPGQGCYEQYF. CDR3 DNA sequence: TGTGCCAGCAGCTGGCCGGGACAGGGGTGCTACGAGCAGTACTTC.

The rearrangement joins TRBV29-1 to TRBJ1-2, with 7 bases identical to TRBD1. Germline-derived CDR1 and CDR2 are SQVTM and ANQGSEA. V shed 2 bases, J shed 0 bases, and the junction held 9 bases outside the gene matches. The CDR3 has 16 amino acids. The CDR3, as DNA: TGCAGCGTTGAATCCAAGAGGGACAGCCCTAACTATGGCTACACCTTC. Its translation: CSVESKRDSPNYGYTF. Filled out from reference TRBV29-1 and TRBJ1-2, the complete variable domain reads SAVISQKPSRDICQRGTSLTIQCQVDSQVTMMFWYRQQPGQSLTLIATANQGSEATYESGFVIDKFPISRPNLTFSTLTVSNMSPEDSSIYLCSVESKRDSPNYGYTFGSGTRLTVV.

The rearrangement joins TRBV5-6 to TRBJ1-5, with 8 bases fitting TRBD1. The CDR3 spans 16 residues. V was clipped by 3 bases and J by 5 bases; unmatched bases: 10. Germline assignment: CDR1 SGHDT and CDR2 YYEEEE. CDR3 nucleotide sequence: TGTGCCAGCAGCTCCATGGGCAGGGGGCCCGATCAGCCCCAGCATTTT. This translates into CASSSMGRGPDQPQHF. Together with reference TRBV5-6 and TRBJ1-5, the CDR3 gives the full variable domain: DAGVTQSPTHLIKTRGQQVTLRCSPKSGHDTVSWYQQALGQGPQFIFQYYEEEERQRGNFPDRFSGHQFPNYSSELNVNALLLGDSALYLCASSSMGRGPDQPQHFGDGTRLSIL.

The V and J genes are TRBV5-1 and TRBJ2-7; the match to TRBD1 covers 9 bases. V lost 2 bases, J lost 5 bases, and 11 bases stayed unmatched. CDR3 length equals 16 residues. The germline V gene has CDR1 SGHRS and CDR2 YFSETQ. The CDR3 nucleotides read TGCGCCAGCAGCTTCCGATCCGAACAGGGGGCGGACGAGCAGTACTTC. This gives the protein CASSFRSEQGADEQYF.